The 5 T cell receptor beta chains presented below share a single source sample, sequenced in a study of T cell responses to AZD1222 COVID-19 vaccine. Only in-frame clones appear in the TCRdb table, and some are missing; sequencing was by immunoSEQ multiplex PCR. Found here are about 120,000 clones, 84% of them singletons; the top ten hold approximately 10%. The sample in question was peripheral blood, obtained on day 0 of AZD1222 vaccination. The source of these receptors is an adult in good health.

The rearrangement joins TRBV24-1 to TRBJ2-7, with 10 bases identical to TRBD1. The CDR3 extends over 15 amino acids. The germline V gene has CDR1 KGHDR and CDR2 SFDVKD. V lost 2 bases and J lost 3; bases outside the gene matches: 3. Written as DNA, the CDR3 is TGTGCCACCAGTGATTCGGGACAGGGGTACTACGAGCAGTACTTC. This gives the protein CATSDSGQGYYEQYF.

In its sample, this clone was seen once. The V call is TRBV24-1, the J call TRBJ2-5; either TRBD1 or TRBD2 may supply D (5 bases each). This CDR3 spans 14 amino acids. Trimming removed 1 base from V and 7 bases from J, with 12 bases in between. Germline CDR1 is KGHDR and CDR2 is SFDVKD. DNA for the CDR3: TGTGCCACCAGTGATTTCACGGGGCGCGGGACCCAGTACTTC. Its protein is CATSDFTGRGTQYF.

CDR3 amino acids: CASSLVARDTEAFF. The CDR3 coding sequence is TGTGCCAGCAGCCTGGTAGCCAGGGACACTGAAGCTTTCTTT. The chain employs TRBV14 and TRBJ1-1, with D possibly TRBD1 on 5 matching bases. CDR1 and CDR2 from the germline V gene are SGHDN and FVKESK. This CDR3 has 14 residues. The V end lost 4 bases, the J end lost 3 bases, and 12 bases lay between the germline ends.

The CDR3 here is CASSPSGPATNEKLFF. DNA of the CDR3: TGTGCCAGTTCCCCCTCCGGGCCAGCAACTAATGAAAAACTGTTTTTT. The chain has TRBV18 and TRBJ1-4; D unclear. CDR3 size: 16 residues. Germline lookup yields CDR1 KGHSH and CDR2 LQKENI. V was cut by 9 bases and J by 0 bases, with 17 bases left in between.

Of note for this clone: Other DNA sequences within the sample encode an identical CDR3. The CDR3 sequence: CASSEGYEQYF. The CDR3 coding sequence is TGTGCCAGCAGTGAAGGCTACGAGCAGTACTTC. The chain is built from TRBV6-1 and TRBJ2-7; D call uncertain. The CDR3 contains 11 residues. Per germline, CDR1 MNHNS and CDR2 SASEGT. V was pared by 1 base and J by 3 bases, with 1 base between.